This T cell receptor (beta chain) was recovered during a study of CD8 T cells in ankylosing spondylitis. The V and J ends lost 7 bases and 6 bases, in that order; junction bases with no gene match: 5. Germline lookup yields CDR1 SQVTM and CDR2 ANQGSEA. The CDR3 spans 12 residues. TCRdb reprocessed the 5' RACE reads with MiXCR, giving one entry per CDR3 protein. This sample yields around 210,000 distinct CDR3 sequences, of which less than 9.5% are seen a single time; 4% to 5.5% belongs to the top ten. There are many counts of this clonotype. The antigen is undetermined. Findings and limits, study-wide: In ankylosing spondylitis blood, a motif of seven to nine highly homologous TCR beta variants appeared characteristic.

This sequence was found in a female donor with ankylosing spondylitis or in good health (not recorded which). Sequenced: blood, either unsorted or a sorted T cell fraction (not recorded which). This chain links TRBV29-1 with TRBJ2-2, with TRBD1 matching over 7 bases. As DNA, the CDR3 is TGCAGCGCGACAGGGTCCCCCGGGGAGCTGTTTTTT. Translating gives CSATGSPGELFF.